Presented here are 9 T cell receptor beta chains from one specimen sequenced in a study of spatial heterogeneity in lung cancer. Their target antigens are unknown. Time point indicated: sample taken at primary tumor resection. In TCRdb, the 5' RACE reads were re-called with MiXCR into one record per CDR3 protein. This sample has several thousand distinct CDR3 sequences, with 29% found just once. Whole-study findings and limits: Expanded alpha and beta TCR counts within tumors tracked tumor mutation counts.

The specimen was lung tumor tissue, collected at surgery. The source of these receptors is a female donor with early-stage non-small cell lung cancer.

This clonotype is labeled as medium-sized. The CDR3 DNA reads TGCAGTGCTCCCGTCCCAATCTCCTACGAGCAGTACTTC. It codes for CSAPVPISYEQYF. The chain is built from TRBV20-1 and TRBJ2-7; D call uncertain. CDR3 size: 13 residues. The V and J ends lost 5 bases and 0 bases respectively, with 11 bases between them. Germline CDR1 and CDR2: DFQATT and SNEGSKA (reference sequence).

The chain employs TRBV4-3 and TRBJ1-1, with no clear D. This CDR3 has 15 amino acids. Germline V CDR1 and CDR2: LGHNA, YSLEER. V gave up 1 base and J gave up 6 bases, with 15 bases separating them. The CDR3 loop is CASSQGGGVLAEAFF. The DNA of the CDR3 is TGCGCCAGCAGCCAAGGAGGCGGGGTTTTGGCTGAAGCTTTCTTT.

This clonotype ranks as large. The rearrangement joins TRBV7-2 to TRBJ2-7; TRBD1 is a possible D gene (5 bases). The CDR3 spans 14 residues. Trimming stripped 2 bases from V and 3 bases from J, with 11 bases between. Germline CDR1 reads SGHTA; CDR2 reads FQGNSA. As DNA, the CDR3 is TGTGCCAGCAGCTTAAATACAGGACACTACGAGCAGTACTTC. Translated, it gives CASSLNTGHYEQYF. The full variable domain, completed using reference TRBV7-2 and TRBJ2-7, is GAGVSQSPSNKVTEKGKDVELRCDPISGHTALYWYRQSLGQGLEFLIYFQGNSAPDKSGLPSDRFSAERTGGSVSTLTIQRTQQEDSAVYLCASSLNTGHYEQYFGPGTRLTVT.

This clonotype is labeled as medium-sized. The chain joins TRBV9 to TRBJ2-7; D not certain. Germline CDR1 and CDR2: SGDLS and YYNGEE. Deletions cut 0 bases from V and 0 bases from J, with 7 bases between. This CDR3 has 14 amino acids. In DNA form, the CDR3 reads TGTGCCAGCAGCGTAGGAGACACCTCCTACGAGCAGTACTTC. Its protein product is CASSVGDTSYEQYF.

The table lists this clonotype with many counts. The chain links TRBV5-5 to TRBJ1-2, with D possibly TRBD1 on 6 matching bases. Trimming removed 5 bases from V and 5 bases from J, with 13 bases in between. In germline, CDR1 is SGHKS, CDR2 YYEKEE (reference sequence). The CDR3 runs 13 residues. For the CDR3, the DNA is TGTGCCAGCAGTCCCGGACAGTTATATGGCTACACCTTC. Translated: CASSPGQLYGYTF.

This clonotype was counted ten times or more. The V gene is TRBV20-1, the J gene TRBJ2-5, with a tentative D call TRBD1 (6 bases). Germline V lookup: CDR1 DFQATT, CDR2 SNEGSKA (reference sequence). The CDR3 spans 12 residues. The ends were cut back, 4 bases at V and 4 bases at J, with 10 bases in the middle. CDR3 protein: CSATPTGETQYF. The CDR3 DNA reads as TGCAGTGCTACGCCGACAGGAGAGACCCAGTACTTC.

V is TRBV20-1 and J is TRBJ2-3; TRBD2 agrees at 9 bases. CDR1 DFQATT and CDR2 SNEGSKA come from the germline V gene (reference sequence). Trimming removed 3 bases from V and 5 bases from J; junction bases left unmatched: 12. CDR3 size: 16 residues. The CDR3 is CSARFREVAGEDTQYF. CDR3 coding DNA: TGCAGTGCTAGGTTCAGGGAGGTAGCGGGGGAAGATACGCAGTATTTT.

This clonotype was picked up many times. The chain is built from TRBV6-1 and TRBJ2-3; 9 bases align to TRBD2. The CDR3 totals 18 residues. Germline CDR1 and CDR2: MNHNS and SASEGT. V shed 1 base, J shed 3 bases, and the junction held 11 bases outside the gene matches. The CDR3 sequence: CASSEGLRAGGATDTQYF. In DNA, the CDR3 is TGTGCCAGCAGTGAAGGCCTTAGGGCGGGGGGGGCGACAGATACGCAGTATTTT.

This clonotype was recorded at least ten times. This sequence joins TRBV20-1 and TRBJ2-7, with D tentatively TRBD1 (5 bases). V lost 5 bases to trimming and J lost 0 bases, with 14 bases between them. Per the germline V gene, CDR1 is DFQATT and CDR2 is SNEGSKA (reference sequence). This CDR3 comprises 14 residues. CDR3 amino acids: CSAPQDTFSYEQYF. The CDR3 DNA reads TGCAGTGCTCCCCAGGACACCTTCTCCTACGAGCAGTACTTC.